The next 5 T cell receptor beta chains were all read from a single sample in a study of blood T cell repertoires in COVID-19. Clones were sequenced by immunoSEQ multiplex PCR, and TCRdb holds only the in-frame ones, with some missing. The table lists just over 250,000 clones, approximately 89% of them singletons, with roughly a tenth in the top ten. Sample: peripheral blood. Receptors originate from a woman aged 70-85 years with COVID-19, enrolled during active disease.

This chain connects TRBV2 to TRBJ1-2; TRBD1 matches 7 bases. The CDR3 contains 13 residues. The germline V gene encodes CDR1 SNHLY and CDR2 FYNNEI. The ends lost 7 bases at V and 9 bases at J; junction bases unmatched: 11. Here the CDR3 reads CASKGTVGTRYTF. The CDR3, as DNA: TGTGCCAGCAAAGGGACAGTTGGGACGCGCTACACCTTC.

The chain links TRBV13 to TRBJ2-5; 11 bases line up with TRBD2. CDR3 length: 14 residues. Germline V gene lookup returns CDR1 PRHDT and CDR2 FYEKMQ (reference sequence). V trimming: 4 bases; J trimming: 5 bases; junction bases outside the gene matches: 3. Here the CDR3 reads CASSSLAGVETQYF. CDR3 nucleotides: TGTGCCAGCAGCTCACTAGCGGGAGTTGAGACCCAGTACTTC.

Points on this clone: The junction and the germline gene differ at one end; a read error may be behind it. This CDR3 reads CSARLTGSPRF. For the CDR3, the DNA is TGCAGTGCTAGGTTGACAGGCAGTCCCCGCTTC. The V call is TRBV20-1, the J call TRBJ1-2, with TRBD1 as a possible D gene (6 bases). Germline CDR1 and CDR2: DFQATT and SNEGSKA (reference sequence). CDR3 length equals 11 residues.

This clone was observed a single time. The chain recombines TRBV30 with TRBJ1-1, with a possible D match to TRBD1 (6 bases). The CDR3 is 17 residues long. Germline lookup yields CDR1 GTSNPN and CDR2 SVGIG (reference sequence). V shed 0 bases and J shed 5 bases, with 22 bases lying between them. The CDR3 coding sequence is TGTGCCTGGAGTGTACACAGGTGGGCAGGGGAAGGTACTGAAGCTTTCTTT. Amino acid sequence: CAWSVHRWAGEGTEAFF. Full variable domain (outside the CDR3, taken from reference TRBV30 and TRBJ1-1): SQTIHQWPATLVQPVGSPLSLECTVEGTSNPNLYWYRQAAGRGLQLLFYSVGIGQISSEVPQNLSASRPQDRQFILSSKKLLLSDSGFYLCAWSVHRWAGEGTEAFFGQGTRLTVV.

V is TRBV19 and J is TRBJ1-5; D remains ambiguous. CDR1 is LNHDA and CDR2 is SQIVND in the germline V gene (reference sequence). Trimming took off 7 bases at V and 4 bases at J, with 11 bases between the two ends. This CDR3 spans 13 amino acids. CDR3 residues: CASNPLGNQPQHF. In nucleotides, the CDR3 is TGTGCCAGTAATCCCCTCGGGAATCAGCCCCAGCATTTT.